The 5 T cell receptor beta chains listed next were all sequenced from one sample in a study of blood T cell repertoires in COVID-19. Some clones are missing from TCRdb's copy, which holds only in-frame ones; the method was immunoSEQ multiplex PCR. In the table there are some 150,000 clones, roughly nine tenths of which are singletons. Sequencing was performed on peripheral blood. All receptors come from a man between 65 and 79 years old with acute or convalescent COVID-19.

This chain connects TRBV19 to TRBJ1-5; D is uncertain. The ends were cut back, 6 bases at V and 0 bases at J, with 15 bases in the middle. This CDR3 region has 16 residues. The germline CDR1 and CDR2 sequences are LNHDA and SQIVND (reference sequence). The CDR3 loop is CASRVRAIDSNQPQHF. In DNA form, the CDR3 reads TGTGCCAGTAGGGTGAGGGCCATTGATAGCAATCAGCCCCAGCATTTT.

V and J are TRBV29-1 and TRBJ1-1; 7 bases fit TRBD1. Germline V gene sequence: CDR1 SQVTM, CDR2 ANQGSEA. This CDR3 has 15 residues. Losses at the gene ends were 6 bases for V and 4 bases for J; bases not matched to a gene: 14. The CDR3 DNA reads TGCAGCGTCCTCGGGACAGTTTGGGGTGGCACTGAAGCTTTCTTT. The encoded protein is CSVLGTVWGGTEAFF.

V gene TRBV27 combines with J gene TRBJ1-1; D remains ambiguous. V was trimmed by 0 bases and J by 1 base, leaving 9 bases between them. This CDR3 is built from 15 residues. CDR1 is MNHEY and CDR2 is SMNVEV in the germline V gene (reference sequence). The CDR3 coding sequence is TGTGCCAGCAGTTTATCGGAACAGAGGAACACTGAAGCTTTCTTT. Translated: CASSLSEQRNTEAFF.

V gene TRBV30 combines with J gene TRBJ2-7; TRBD2 matches at 7 bases. Losses at the gene ends were 4 bases for V and 0 bases for J; bases not matched to a gene: 12. The CDR3 sequence is 16 residues long. Germline loops: CDR1 GTSNPN, CDR2 SVGIG (reference sequence). CDR3: CAWTRGSLLSSYEQYF. The CDR3 DNA follows: TGTGCCTGGACGCGCGGGAGTCTATTGAGCTCCTACGAGCAGTACTTC.

The chain carries TRBV5-6 and TRBJ2-1; 10 positions match TRBD1. J lost 12 bases, V lost 0 bases, and 0 bases had no gene match. The CDR3 covers 12 residues. Per the germline V gene, CDR1 is SGHDT and CDR2 is YYEEEE. Written as DNA, the CDR3 is TGTGCCAGCAGCTTGGGGACAGGGGGGCAGTTCTTC. It specifies CASSLGTGGQFF.